Following are 14 T cell receptor beta chains from one sample sequenced in a study of blood T cell repertoires in COVID-19. Produced via immunoSEQ multiplex PCR; TCRdb's table is partial and in-frame only. The data contain some 370,000 clones, 89% of them singletons. Material: peripheral blood. The source is a man between 40 and 49 years old with acute or convalescent COVID-19.

The chain recombines TRBV9 with TRBJ1-3; D unclear. The ends were cut back, 4 bases at V and 7 bases at J, with 18 bases in the middle. CDR1 is SGDLS, CDR2 YYNGEE, per germline. This CDR3 has 15 residues. CDR3 residues: CASSPTPREFNTIYF. The CDR3 nucleotides are TGTGCCAGCAGCCCGACACCCCGGGAATTTAACACCATATATTTT.

The chain joins TRBV19 to TRBJ1-2; no reliable D call. V was cut by 4 bases and J by 2 bases, with 14 bases left in between. CDR1 and CDR2 from the germline V gene are LNHDA and SQIVND (reference sequence). The CDR3 covers 15 residues. The CDR3 nucleotides read TGTGCCAGTAGTACCCGGGAACAAAAGAACTATGGCTACACCTTC. This codes for CASSTREQKNYGYTF.

The chain is built from TRBV27 and TRBJ1-6; 7 bases map to TRBD1. J gave up 2 bases and V 3 bases, and 4 bases lay outside the gene matches. CDR1 MNHEY and CDR2 SMNVEV come from the germline V gene (reference sequence). The CDR3 is 16 residues long. In nucleotides, the CDR3 is TGTGCCAGCAGTTTGGCGACAGGGACCTATAATTCACCCCTCCACTTT. It encodes CASSLATGTYNSPLHF.

This rearrangement joins TRBV27 to TRBJ1-1, with D uncertain. From germline, CDR1 is MNHEY and CDR2 SMNVEV (reference sequence). This CDR3 is 13 amino acids long. V was trimmed by 6 bases and J by 3 bases, leaving 11 bases between them. This CDR3 reads CASSFRRYTEAFF. The CDR3 nucleotides read TGTGCCAGCAGCTTTAGGAGGTACACTGAAGCTTTCTTT.

The chain employs TRBV7-3 and TRBJ2-7; 7 bases match TRBD2. Germline CDR1 and CDR2: SGHTA and FQGTGA. Trimming at V came to 4 bases and at J to 4 bases, leaving 7 bases not matched to a gene. The length of the CDR3 is 14 residues. CDR3 protein: CASSSGLDGYEQYF. The CDR3, as DNA: TGTGCCAGCAGCTCCGGACTAGACGGTTACGAGCAGTACTTC.

The chain joins TRBV13 to TRBJ2-7; 9 bases agree with TRBD1. The CDR3 extends over 16 amino acids. V shed 5 bases and J 7 bases; nucleotides not matched to a gene: 15. CDR1 PRHDT and CDR2 FYEKMQ come from the germline V gene (reference sequence). The CDR3 DNA sequence: TGTGCCAGCAGCCCATCCGCCGGGACAGGGATTAGAGAGCAGTACTTC. Translating it yields CASSPSAGTGIREQYF.

The rearrangement links TRBV6-2 or TRBV6-3 to TRBJ2-5; 11 nucleotides agree with TRBD1. V gave up 6 bases and J gave up 2 bases; unmatched junction bases: 17. Germline CDR1 reads MNHEY; CDR2 reads SVGEGT. CDR3 length equals 19 residues. CDR3 in amino acids: CASSPGQGALGGLQETQYF. CDR3 nucleotides: TGTGCCAGCAGCCCAGGACAGGGGGCTTTGGGGGGCTTACAAGAGACCCAGTACTTC.

The chain joins TRBV9 to TRBJ1-2, with 9 bases fitting TRBD1. CDR3 size: 15 residues. The V segment lost 3 bases and the J segment 3 bases; nucleotides outside the gene matches: 6. Germline V CDR1 and CDR2: SGDLS, YYNGEE. The CDR3 loop is CASSGHRGQYYGYTF. Here the CDR3 DNA reads TGTGCCAGCAGCGGGCACAGGGGGCAGTACTATGGCTACACCTTC.

This clone was seen once. V and J are TRBV7-4 and TRBJ2-7; D not certain. The V gene's germline CDR1 is SGHVT and CDR2 SQSDAQ. The CDR3 length is 16 residues. With 2 bases removed from V and 3 bases from J, the gap between germline ends came to 17 bases. CDR3 DNA: TGTGCCAGCAGCTTATTGGCTTATCACGGAGTCTACGAGCAGTACTTC. It encodes CASSLLAYHGVYEQYF.

This chain joins TRBV10-3 and TRBJ1-5, with 7 bases that match TRBD1. CDR3 length: 13 residues. Trimming took 4 bases from V and 9 from J; bases not matched to a gene: 6. CDR1 is ENHRY and CDR2 is SYGVKD in the germline V gene. CDR3 protein: CAISALTGSPQHF. CDR3 sequence (DNA): TGTGCCATCAGTGCCTTGACAGGGTCGCCCCAGCATTTT.

This chain uses TRBV21-1 with TRBJ1-6; the table's TRBD1 call for D was not verified on the DNA. TRBV21-1 is deemed a pseudogene. The CDR3 contains 19 residues. CDR3 sequence reads: CARRQGTVGTTGRNSPLHF. The CDR3 DNA is TGTGCCAGAAGACAGGGAACAGTAGGGACAACTGGGAGGAATTCACCCCTCCACTTT.

This sequence joins TRBV2 and TRBJ1-5, with 7 bases matching TRBD1. CDR1 and CDR2 (germline): SNHLY, FYNNEI. With V trimmed by 6 bases and J by 3 bases, 8 bases remained unmatched. The CDR3 has 15 amino acids. The chain's CDR3 is CASSGDRALNQPQHF. The CDR3 bases are TGTGCCAGCAGCGGCGACAGGGCGCTCAATCAGCCCCAGCATTTT.

The chain uses TRBV9 and TRBJ2-7, with a weak D call TRBD2 (6 bases). V gave up 4 bases and J gave up 6 bases, with 14 bases separating them. The germline gives CDR1 SGDLS, CDR2 YYNGEE. There are 13 residues in the CDR3. CDR3 in amino acids: CASSMSSEGEQYF. The CDR3 DNA reads as TGTGCCAGCAGCATGTCTAGCGAAGGCGAGCAGTACTTC.

The J gene is TRBJ2-2, the V gene TRBV4-1; 8 nucleotides line up with TRBD1. CDR1 and CDR2 (germline): MGHRA, YSYEKL. This CDR3 is built from 19 residues. V trimming: 3 bases; J trimming: 0 bases; junction bases outside the gene matches: 12. CDR3 sequence (DNA): TGCGCCAGCAGCCACCCCCGGACAGGGTGGCGGGCGAACACCGGGGAGCTGTTTTTT. This gives the protein CASSHPRTGWRANTGELFF.